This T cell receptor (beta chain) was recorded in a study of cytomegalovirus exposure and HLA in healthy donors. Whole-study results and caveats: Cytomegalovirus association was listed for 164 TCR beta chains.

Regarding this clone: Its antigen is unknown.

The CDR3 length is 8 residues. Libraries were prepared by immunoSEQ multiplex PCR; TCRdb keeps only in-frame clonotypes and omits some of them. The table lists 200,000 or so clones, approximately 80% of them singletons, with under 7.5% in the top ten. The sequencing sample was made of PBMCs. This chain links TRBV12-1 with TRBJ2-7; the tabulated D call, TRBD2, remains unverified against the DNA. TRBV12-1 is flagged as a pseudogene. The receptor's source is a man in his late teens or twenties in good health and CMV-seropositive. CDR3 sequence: CAGVEQYF. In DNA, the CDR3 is TGTGCGGGAGTCGAGCAGTACTTC.